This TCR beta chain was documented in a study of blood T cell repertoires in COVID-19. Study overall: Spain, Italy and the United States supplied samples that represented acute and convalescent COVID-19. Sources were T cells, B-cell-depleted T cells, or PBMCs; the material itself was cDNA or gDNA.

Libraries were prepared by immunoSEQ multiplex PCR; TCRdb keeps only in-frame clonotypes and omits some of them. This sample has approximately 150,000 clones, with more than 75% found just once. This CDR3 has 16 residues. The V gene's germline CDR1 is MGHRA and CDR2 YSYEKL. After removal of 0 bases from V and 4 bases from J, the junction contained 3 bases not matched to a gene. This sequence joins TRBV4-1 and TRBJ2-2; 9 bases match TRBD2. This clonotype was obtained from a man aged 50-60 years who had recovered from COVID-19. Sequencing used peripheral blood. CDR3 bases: TGCGCCAGCAGCCAAGAGATACTAGCGGGCACCGGGGAGCTGTTTTTT. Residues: CASSQEILAGTGELFF.